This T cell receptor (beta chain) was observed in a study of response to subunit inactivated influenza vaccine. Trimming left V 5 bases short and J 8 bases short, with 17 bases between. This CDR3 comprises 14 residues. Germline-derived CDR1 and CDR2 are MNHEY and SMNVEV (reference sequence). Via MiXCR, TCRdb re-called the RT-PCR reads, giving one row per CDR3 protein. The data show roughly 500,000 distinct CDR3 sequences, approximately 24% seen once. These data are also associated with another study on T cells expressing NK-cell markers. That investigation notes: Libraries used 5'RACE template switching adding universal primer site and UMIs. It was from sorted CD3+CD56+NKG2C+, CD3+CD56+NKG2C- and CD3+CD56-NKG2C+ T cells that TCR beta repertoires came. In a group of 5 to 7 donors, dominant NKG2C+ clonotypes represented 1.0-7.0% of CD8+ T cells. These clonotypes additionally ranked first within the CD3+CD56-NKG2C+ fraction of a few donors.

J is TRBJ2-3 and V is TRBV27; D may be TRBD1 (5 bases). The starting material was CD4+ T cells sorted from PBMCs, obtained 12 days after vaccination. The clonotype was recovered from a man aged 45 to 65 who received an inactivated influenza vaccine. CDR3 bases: TGTGCCAGCAGTCGCGACGGTCCAAGGGGTACGCAGTATTTT. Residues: CASSRDGPRGTQYF.